Shown below are 4 T cell receptor beta chains from a single sample sequenced in a study of T-cell memory formation after mild COVID-19. TCRdb processed the 5' RACE reads anew with MiXCR; each CDR3 protein has one entry. In the table there are roughly 40,000 distinct CDR3 sequences, over 6.5% of which are singletons. The source material was PBMCs or a T cell subset sorted from them (not recorded which). These receptors came from an adult who had mild COVID-19 (a few samples of this study predate the infection). Cell type and time point are not known.

This clonotype appeared many times. This chain connects TRBV29-1 to TRBJ2-7; the match to TRBD1 covers 10 bases. The CDR3 totals 12 residues. In germline, CDR1 is SQVTM, CDR2 ANQGSEA. The J segment lost 5 bases and the V segment lost 7 bases, leaving 5 bases of the junction unmatched. The CDR3 reads CSGGQGEDEQYF. The CDR3 DNA reads TGCAGCGGTGGACAGGGGGAGGACGAGCAGTACTTC.

The table lists this clonotype with many counts. The V and J genes are TRBV4-3 and TRBJ2-3; no reliable D call. V dropped 1 base and J dropped 2 bases, with 4 bases sitting between them. The CDR3 runs 13 residues. Looked up from germline, CDR1 is LGHNA and CDR2 is YSLEER. The DNA for the CDR3 is TGCGCCAGCAGCCAAGTTGCCACAGATACGCAGTATTTT. Protein product: CASSQVATDTQYF.

Many counts were recorded for this clonotype. CDR3 amino acids: CASSQTSEQPQHF. DNA of the CDR3: TGCGCCAGCAGCCAAACCTCGGAGCAGCCCCAGCATTTT. V and J are TRBV4-1 and TRBJ1-5; D unresolved. Germline V gene lookup returns CDR1 MGHRA and CDR2 YSYEKL. The V and J ends lost 2 bases and 7 bases respectively, with 9 bases between them. This CDR3 is built from 13 residues.

Only a few counts were recorded for this clonotype. This sequence joins TRBV24-1 and TRBJ2-2; 9 nucleotides align to TRBD1. Germline V gene sequence: CDR1 KGHDR, CDR2 SFDVKD. The CDR3 length is 18 residues. After removal of 3 bases from V and 1 base from J, the junction contained 8 bases not matched to a gene. The DNA for the CDR3 is TGTGCCACCAGTGATCCATTTACAGGGGGCCTGAACACCGGGGAGCTGTTTTTT. The encoded protein is CATSDPFTGGLNTGELFF.